This T cell receptor (beta chain) was documented in a study of cytomegalovirus exposure and HLA in healthy donors. As for this clone: The sample contains more than one DNA sequence encoding this CDR3.

This PCR relied on a set of 60 Vbeta primers and 13 Jbeta primers. The data were produced by immunoSEQ multiplex PCR, yet TCRdb's version contains in-frame clones alone and is incomplete. The table lists about 160,000 clones, roughly nine tenths of them singletons, with 0.8% to 1% in the top ten. Per germline, CDR1 KGHSH and CDR2 LQKENI. The CDR3 is made up of 15 amino acids. Trimming took 3 bases from V and 5 from J; bases not matched to a gene: 5. The V call is TRBV18, the J call TRBJ2-2, with 8 bases lining up with TRBD1. Material: PBMCs. The receptor was derived from a woman in her thirties in good health and CMV-seronegative. CDR3 nucleotide sequence: TGTGCCAGCTCACCTGGACAGGGTGGAACCGGGGAGCTGTTTTTT. It translates to CASSPGQGGTGELFF.